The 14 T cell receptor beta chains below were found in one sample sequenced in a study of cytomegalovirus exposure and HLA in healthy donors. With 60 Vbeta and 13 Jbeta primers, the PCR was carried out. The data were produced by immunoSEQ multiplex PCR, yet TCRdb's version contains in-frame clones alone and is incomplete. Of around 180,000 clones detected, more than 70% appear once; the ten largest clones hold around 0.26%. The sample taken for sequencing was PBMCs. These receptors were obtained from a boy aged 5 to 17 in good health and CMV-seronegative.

This CDR3 is CAPRGALSYEQYF. The CDR3 coding sequence is TGTGCCCCACGGGGGGCGTTATCCTACGAGCAGTACTTC. This rearrangement joins TRBV9 to TRBJ2-7; the D gene is possibly TRBD2 (7 bases). This CDR3 has 13 residues. V lost 10 bases, J lost 1 base, and 15 bases lay in between. Germline V gene data show CDR1 as SGDLS and CDR2 as YYNGEE. Full variable domain (remainder filled in from reference TRBV9 and TRBJ2-7): DSGVTQTPKHLITATGQRVTLRCSPRSGDLSVYWYQQSLDQGLQFLIQYYNGEERAKGNILERFSAQQFPDLHSELNLSSLELGDSALYFCAPRGALSYEQYFGPGTRLTVT.

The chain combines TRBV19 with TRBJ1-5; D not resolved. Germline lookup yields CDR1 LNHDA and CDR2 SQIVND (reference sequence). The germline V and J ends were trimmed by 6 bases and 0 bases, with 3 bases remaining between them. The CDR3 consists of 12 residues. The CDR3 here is CASRYSNQPQHF. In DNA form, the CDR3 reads TGTGCCAGTAGATATAGCAATCAGCCCCAGCATTTT.

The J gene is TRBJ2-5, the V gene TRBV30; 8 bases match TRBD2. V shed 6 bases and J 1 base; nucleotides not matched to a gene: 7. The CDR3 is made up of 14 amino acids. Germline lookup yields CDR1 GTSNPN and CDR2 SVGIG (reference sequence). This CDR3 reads CACGEGLAQETQYF. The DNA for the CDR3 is TGTGCCTGCGGGGAAGGACTAGCCCAAGAGACCCAGTACTTC.

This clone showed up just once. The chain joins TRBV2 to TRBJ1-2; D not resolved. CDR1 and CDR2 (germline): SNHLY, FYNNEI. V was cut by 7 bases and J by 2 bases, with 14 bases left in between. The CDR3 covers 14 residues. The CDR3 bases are TGTGCCAGCAACCGAGGCTCCTTGAACTATGGCTACACCTTC. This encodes CASNRGSLNYGYTF.

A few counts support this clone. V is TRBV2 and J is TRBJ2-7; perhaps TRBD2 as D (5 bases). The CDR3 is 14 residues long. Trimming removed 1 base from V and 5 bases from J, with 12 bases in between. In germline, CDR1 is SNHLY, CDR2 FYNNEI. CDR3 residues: CASSEVTGSDEQYF. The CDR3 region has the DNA TGTGCCAGCAGTGAAGTAACGGGAAGCGACGAGCAGTACTTC.

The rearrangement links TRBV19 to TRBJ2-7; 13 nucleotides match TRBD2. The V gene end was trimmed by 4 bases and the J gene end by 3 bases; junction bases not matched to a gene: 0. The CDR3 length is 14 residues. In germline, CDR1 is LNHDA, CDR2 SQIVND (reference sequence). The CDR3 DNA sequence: TGTGCCAGTAGTAGGACTAGCGGGAGCTACGAGCAGTACTTC. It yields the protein CASSRTSGSYEQYF.

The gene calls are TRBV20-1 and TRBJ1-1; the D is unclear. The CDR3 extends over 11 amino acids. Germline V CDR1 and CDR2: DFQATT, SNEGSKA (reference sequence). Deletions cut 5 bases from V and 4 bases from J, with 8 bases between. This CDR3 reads CSALRGTEAFF. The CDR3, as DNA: TGCAGTGCTTTACGCGGCACTGAAGCTTTCTTT.

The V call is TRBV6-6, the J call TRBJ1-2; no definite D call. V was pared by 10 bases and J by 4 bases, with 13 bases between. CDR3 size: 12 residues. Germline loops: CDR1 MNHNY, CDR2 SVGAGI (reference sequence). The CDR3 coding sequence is TGTGCCATCACGCGGGAAGCCTATGGCTACACCTTC. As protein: CAITREAYGYTF.

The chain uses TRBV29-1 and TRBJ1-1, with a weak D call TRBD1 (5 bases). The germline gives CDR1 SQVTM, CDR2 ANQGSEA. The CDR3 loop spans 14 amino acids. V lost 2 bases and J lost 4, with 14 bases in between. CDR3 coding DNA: TGCAGCGTTGAACCCTCCGACAGATCCACTGAAGCTTTCTTT. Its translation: CSVEPSDRSTEAFF.

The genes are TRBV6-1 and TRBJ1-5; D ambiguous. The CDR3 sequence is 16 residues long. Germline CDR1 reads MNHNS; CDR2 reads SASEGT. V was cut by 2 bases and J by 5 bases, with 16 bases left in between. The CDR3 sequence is CASSEWEGRVYQPQHF. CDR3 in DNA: TGTGCCAGCAGTGAATGGGAAGGGAGGGTTTATCAGCCCCAGCATTTT.

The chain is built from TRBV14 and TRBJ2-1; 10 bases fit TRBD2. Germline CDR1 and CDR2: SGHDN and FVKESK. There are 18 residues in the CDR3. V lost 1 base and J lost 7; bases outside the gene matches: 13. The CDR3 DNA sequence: TGTGCCAGCAGCCAAGGGGGGGAAAGCGGGAGGGCCCGGAATGAGCAGTTCTTC. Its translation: CASSQGGESGRARNEQFF.

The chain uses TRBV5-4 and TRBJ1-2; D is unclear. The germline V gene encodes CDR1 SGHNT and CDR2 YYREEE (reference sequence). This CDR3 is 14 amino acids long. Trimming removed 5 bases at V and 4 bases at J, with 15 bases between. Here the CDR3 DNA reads TGTGCCAGCAGGATGTCGGCCTCAGGCTATGGCTACACCTTC. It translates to CASRMSASGYGYTF.

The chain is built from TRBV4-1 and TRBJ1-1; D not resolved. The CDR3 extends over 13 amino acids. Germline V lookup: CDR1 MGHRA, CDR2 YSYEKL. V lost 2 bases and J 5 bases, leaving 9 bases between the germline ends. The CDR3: CASSQRGGTEAFF. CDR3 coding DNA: TGCGCCAGCAGCCAACGGGGAGGAACTGAAGCTTTCTTT.

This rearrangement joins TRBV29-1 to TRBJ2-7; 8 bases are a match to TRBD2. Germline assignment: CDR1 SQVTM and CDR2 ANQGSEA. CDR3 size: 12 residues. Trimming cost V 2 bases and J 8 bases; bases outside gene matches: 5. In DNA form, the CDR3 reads TGCAGCGTTGAATCTAGCGGGTTCAAGCAGTACTTC. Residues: CSVESSGFKQYF.